A selection of T cell receptor beta chains follows, all from one sample in a study of blood T cell repertoires in COVID-19. Libraries were prepared by immunoSEQ multiplex PCR; TCRdb keeps only in-frame clonotypes and omits some of them. The sample carries roughly 140,000 clones, approximately 90% recorded once. Sequencing input: peripheral blood. These receptors came from a woman aged 40 to 50 with acute or convalescent COVID-19. The CDR3 runs from the conserved cysteine through the conserved F or W. The D gene is left open where the match is weak. Expanded clones are given a class, and other clones once, few, many or no size at all.

j_gene,d_gene,v_gene,abundance,CDR3aa,CDR3nt
TRBJ2-5,.,TRBV7-9,.,CASSLLDREGETQYF,TGTGCCAGCAGTTTACTGGACAGGGAGGGAGAGACCCAGTACTTC
TRBJ1-6,.,TRBV9,.,CASKTGDFNSPLHF,TGTGCCAGCAAGACTGGAGACTTTAATTCACCCCTCCACTTT
TRBJ1-4,.,TRBV5-6,.,CASSPALGSSEKLFF,TGTGCCAGCAGCCCGGCGTTGGGCTCGTCTGAAAAACTGTTTTTT
TRBJ1-4,.,TRBV7-2,.,CASSLEPGINEKLFF,TGTGCCAGCAGCTTAGAGCCAGGAATTAATGAAAAACTGTTTTTT
TRBJ1-1,.,TRBV11-1,.,CASSPGRYTEAFF,TGTGCCAGCAGCCCTGGGAGGTACACTGAAGCTTTCTTT
TRBJ2-2,.,TRBV15,.,CATSNSYTGELFF,TGTGCCACCAGCAATTCGTACACCGGGGAGCTGTTTTTT
TRBJ2-2,TRBD2,TRBV18,.,CASSPLASGSYTGELFF,TGTGCCAGCTCACCACTGGCGAGCGGGAGCTACACCGGGGAGCTGTTTTTT
TRBJ1-1,TRBD1,TRBV5-8,.,CASSPGQGVGTEAFF,TGTGCCAGCAGCCCCGGACAGGGCGTTGGTACTGAAGCTTTCTTT
TRBJ1-3,.,TRBV15,.,CATQVGRRNTIYF,TGTGCCACCCAAGTGGGGCGAAGAAACACCATATATTTT
TRBJ1-1,.,TRBV18,.,CASSPTLTNTEAFF,TGTGCCAGCTCACCTACACTAACGAACACTGAAGCTTTCTTT
TRBJ1-2,TRBD1,TRBV5-1,.,CASSLQRQGRDGYTF,TGCGCCAGCAGCTTGCAACGACAGGGGAGGGATGGCTACACCTTC
TRBJ1-2,.,TRBV5-6,.,CASSLEPTGWYYGYTF,TGTGCCAGCAGCTTGGAACCCACGGGGTGGTACTATGGCTACACCTTC
TRBJ2-3,.,TRBV3-1/TRBV3-2,.,CASSQELASTDTQYF,TGTGCCAGCAGCCAAGAACTAGCATCGACAGATACGCAGTATTTT
TRBJ2-5,.,TRBV4-3,.,CASSQGLVGETQYF,TGCGCCAGCAGCCAAGGACTAGTGGGAGAGACCCAGTACTTC
TRBJ2-5,TRBD2,TRBV9,once,CASSVGSGGAFKTQYF,TGTGCCAGCAGCGTAGGTAGCGGGGGGGCGTTTAAGACCCAGTACTTC
TRBJ1-2,.,TRBV3-1/TRBV3-2,.,CASSQLAGGYTF,TGTGCCAGCAGCCAACTCGCAGGGGGCTACACCTTC
TRBJ1-2,TRBD1,TRBV11-1,.,CASSPGQGAWGYTF,TGTGCCAGCAGCCCCGGACAGGGGGCATGGGGCTACACCTTC
TRBJ2-2,TRBD2,TRBV18,.,CASSPGGSARTGELFF,TGTGCCAGCTCACCCGGCGGGAGCGCCCGTACCGGGGAGCTGTTTTTT
TRBJ1-2,TRBD1,TRBV2,.,CASTLLRGYTF,TGTGCCAGCACTCTTCTCAGGGGGTACACCTTC
TRBJ2-3,.,TRBV4-3,.,CASSPSAGTDTQYF,TGCGCCAGCAGCCCCTCGGCAGGGACAGATACGCAGTATTTT
TRBJ1-2,.,TRBV7-3,few,CASSLGAGVDYGYTF,TGTGCCAGCAGCTTAGGGGCAGGGGTGGACTATGGCTACACCTTC
TRBJ1-5,.,TRBV27,.,CASAQGSLAGQPQHF,TGTGCCAGCGCCCAGGGTTCCTTGGCCGGCCAGCCCCAGCATTTT
TRBJ2-7,TRBD2,TRBV7-2,.,CASSRTRDPSYEQYF,TGTGCCAGCAGCCGGACTAGGGATCCTTCCTACGAGCAGTACTTC
TRBJ1-4,.,TRBV4-1,few,CASSQDRGGISEKLFF,TGCGCCAGCAGCCAAGATCGGGGGGGCATAAGTGAAAAACTGTTTTTT
TRBJ1-2,TRBD1,TRBV6-5,.,CASGTGNYGYTF,TGTGCCAGCGGGACAGGGAACTATGGCTACACCTTC
TRBJ2-2,TRBD2,TRBV5-4,.,CASSLGGRAATGELFF,TGTGCCAGCAGCTTGGGGGGGAGGGCCGCCACCGGGGAGCTGTTTTTT
TRBJ1-5,.,TRBV12-5,.,CASGGTGNLPQHF,TGTGCTAGTGGAGGCACGGGGAATCTACCCCAGCATTTT
TRBJ2-7,TRBD1,TRBV5-4,.,CASSPGTGLHEQYF,TGTGCCAGCAGCCCCGGGACAGGGCTCCACGAGCAGTACTTC
TRBJ2-7,.,TRBV5-1,.,CASSLVPSYEQYF,TGCGCCAGCAGCTTGGTTCCCAGCTACGAGCAGTACTTC
TRBJ2-1,TRBD1,TRBV4-3,.,CASSQGQGPYNEQFF,TGCGCCAGCAGCCAAGGACAGGGCCCCTACAATGAGCAGTTCTTC